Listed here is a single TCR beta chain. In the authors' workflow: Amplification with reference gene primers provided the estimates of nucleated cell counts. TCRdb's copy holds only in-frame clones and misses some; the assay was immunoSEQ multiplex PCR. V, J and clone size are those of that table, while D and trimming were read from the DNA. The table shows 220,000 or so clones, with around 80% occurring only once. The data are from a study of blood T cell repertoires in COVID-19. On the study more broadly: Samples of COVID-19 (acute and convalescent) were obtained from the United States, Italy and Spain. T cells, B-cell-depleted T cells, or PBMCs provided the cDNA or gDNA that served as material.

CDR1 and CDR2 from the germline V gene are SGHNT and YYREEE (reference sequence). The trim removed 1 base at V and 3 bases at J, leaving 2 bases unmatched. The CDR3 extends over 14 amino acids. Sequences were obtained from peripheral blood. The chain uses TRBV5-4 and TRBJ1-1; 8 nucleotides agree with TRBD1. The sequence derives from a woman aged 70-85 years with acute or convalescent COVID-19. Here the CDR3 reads CASSLLQGDTEAFF. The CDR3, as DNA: TGTGCCAGCAGCTTGTTACAGGGGGACACTGAAGCTTTCTTT.